This is a list of T cell receptor beta chains from one sample in a study of blood T cell repertoires in COVID-19. Measured with immunoSEQ multiplex PCR; TCRdb has only the in-frame clones, and not every one. The sample shows 140,000 or so clones, about 90% of them seen only once. Sequenced: peripheral blood. Every receptor here comes from a man aged 55 to 69 with active or convalescent COVID-19. The CDR3 runs from the conserved cysteine through the conserved F or W.

TRBJ1-5	TRBV2	CASSDGTWYQPQHF
TRBJ2-3	TRBV27	CASTPAGFLVDTQYF
TRBJ1-6	TRBV19	CASTESGSLHF
TRBJ1-5	TRBV10-2	CASSESIANSNQPQHF
TRBJ2-2	TRBV19	CASSIQKGRGRAGELFF
TRBJ2-3	TRBV24-1	CATSEPLGGRKDTQYF
TRBJ2-7	TRBV27	CASSLKGELVGSYEQYF
TRBJ1-2	TRBV19	CASTPRTPRTGGANYGYTF
TRBJ1-3	TRBV3-1/TRBV3-2	CASSQDTGNTIYF
TRBJ2-7	TRBV2	CASSASVREGREQYF
TRBJ1-2	TRBV5-1	CASSLVLNYGYTF
TRBJ1-4	TRBV10-2	CASPGQGRRPNEKLFF
TRBJ2-1	TRBV6-5	CASSTGVTEQFF
TRBJ2-5	TRBV6-2/TRBV6-3	CASSYRGAAQETQYF
TRBJ2-6	TRBV5-1	CASRGSASGANVLTF
TRBJ1-5	TRBV19	CASSQGRGNQPQHF
TRBJ2-6	TRBV5-8	CASTYSGANVLTF
TRBJ2-7	TRBV28	CASSLQRSSPSYEQYF
TRBJ2-7	TRBV12-2	CASRRGLADTSPDHYEQYF
TRBJ2-1	TRBV7-9	CASSLFPSGSSYNEQFF
TRBJ2-7	TRBV9	CASSVEVSGKKTYEQYF
TRBJ2-7	TRBV27	CASSFGQGGEQYF
TRBJ2-2	TRBV3-1/TRBV3-2	CASRNRGIGELFF
TRBJ2-7	TRBV11-2	CASSLEGHSSYEQYF
TRBJ2-7	TRBV19	CASSIGQWAGYEQYF
TRBJ2-7	TRBV27	CASSLFWTSGSSYEQYF
TRBJ2-3	TRBV6-1	CASSARTGPGEGTQYF
TRBJ2-7	TRBV14	CASSRTSGTSFNYEQYF
TRBJ2-6	TRBV9	CASGTGPGANVLTF
TRBJ2-3	TRBV6-6	CASSRGTSGTDTQYF
TRBJ2-2	TRBV7-9	CASSPWTGMAVGTGELFF
TRBJ1-3	TRBV6-2/TRBV6-3	CASSRTGTGGNTIYF
TRBJ2-5	TRBV5-4	CASSRREGLGRETQYF
TRBJ2-3	TRBV7-3	CASSGGGPTDTQYF
TRBJ1-4	TRBV7-9	CASSADRTTNEKLFF
TRBJ1-2	TRBV6-1	CASSERWTGRSGYTF
TRBJ2-1	TRBV5-1	CASSLGVRDGSNEQFF
TRBJ2-1	TRBV5-1	CASSPTGSSYNEQFF
TRBJ1-1	TRBV11-2	CASSLKENLNTEAFF
TRBJ1-5	TRBV13	CASSLPNQPQHF
TRBJ2-7	TRBV27	CASSPGTATFILRENLYF
TRBJ1-4	TRBV25-1	CASSEPRQSSNEKLFF
TRBJ1-3	TRBV5-1	CASSLGPSGNTIYF
TRBJ1-1	TRBV6-5	CASSPMGAASTEAFF
TRBJ2-3	TRBV10-3	CAISDSGRGTDTQYF
TRBJ2-5	TRBV5-1	CASSTGGGETQYF
TRBJ1-1	TRBV7-9	CASSPGTGAGAEAFF